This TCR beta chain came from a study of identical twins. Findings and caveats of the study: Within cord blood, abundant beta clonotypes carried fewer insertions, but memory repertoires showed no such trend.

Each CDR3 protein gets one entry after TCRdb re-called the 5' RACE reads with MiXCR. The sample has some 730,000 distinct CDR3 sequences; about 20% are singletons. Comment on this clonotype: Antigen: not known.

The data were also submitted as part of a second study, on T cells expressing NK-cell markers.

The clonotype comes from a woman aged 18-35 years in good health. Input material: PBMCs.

CDR3 nucleotide sequence: TGTGCCAGCAGTTTTGGTTCTGGGGAGCAGTACTTC. Protein sequence: CASSFGSGEQYF. The V gene is TRBV12-3 or TRBV12-4, the J gene TRBJ2-7; D unresolved. Between the trimmed V and J ends, which lost 3 bases and 7 bases, there was a span of 10 bases. The CDR3 is made up of 12 amino acids.